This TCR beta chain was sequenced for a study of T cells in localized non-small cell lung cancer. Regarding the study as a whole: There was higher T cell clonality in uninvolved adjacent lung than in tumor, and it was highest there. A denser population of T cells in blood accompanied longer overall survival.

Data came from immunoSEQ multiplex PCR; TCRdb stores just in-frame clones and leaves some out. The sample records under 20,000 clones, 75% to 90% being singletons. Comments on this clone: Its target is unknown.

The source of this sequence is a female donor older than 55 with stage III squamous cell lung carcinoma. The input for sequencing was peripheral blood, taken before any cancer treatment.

The CDR3 loop reads CASSYRTGTYSYNEQFF. In nucleotides, the CDR3 is TGCGCCAGCAGCTATCGAACAGGGACATACTCCTACAATGAGCAGTTCTTC. V usage is TRBV5-1 and J usage is TRBJ2-1; tentatively, D is TRBD1 (6 bases). CDR1 and CDR2 (germline): SGHRS, YFSETQ. The CDR3 consists of 17 residues. Trimming took off 3 bases at V and 0 bases at J, with 16 bases between the two ends.